The entry below describes one TCR beta chain. This sample is part of a study of blood T cell repertoires in COVID-19. Losses at the gene ends were 6 bases for V and 2 bases for J; bases not matched to a gene: 5. CDR3 size: 14 residues. Germline CDR1 and CDR2: ENHRY and SYGVKD. Measured with immunoSEQ multiplex PCR; TCRdb has only the in-frame clones, and not every one. The sample consists of 200,000 or so clones, roughly four fifths of them appearing once. The rearrangement uses TRBV10-3 and TRBJ2-7; 9 bases align to TRBD1. The TCR was taken from a woman younger than 45 with acute or convalescent COVID-19. Sequencing input: peripheral blood. DNA of the CDR3: TGTGCCATCAGCCCCGGGACAGGGACCTACGAGCAGTACTTC. Translation gives CAISPGTGTYEQYF.